The 19 T cell receptor beta chains below all came from one sample that was sequenced in a study of T cell changes during pregnancy in multiple sclerosis. Using immunoSEQ multiplex PCR, the repertoire was profiled, and TCRdb retains in-frame clones only, with some absent. This table has around 70,000 clones, about 90% appearing once. Material: peripheral blood, obtained after pregnancy. These receptors were taken from a female donor with multiple sclerosis, enrolled in a pregnancy study.

The chain links TRBV5-1 to TRBJ2-7, with TRBD2 matching 13 bases. This CDR3 is 17 amino acids long. The V gene's germline CDR1 is SGHRS and CDR2 YFSETQ. Losses at the gene ends were 4 bases for V and 2 bases for J; bases not matched to a gene: 9. CDR3 sequence reads: CASSRLAGGPLTYEQYF. In DNA form, the CDR3 reads TGCGCCAGCAGCCGACTAGCGGGAGGACCCTTGACCTACGAGCAGTACTTC.

This rearrangement joins TRBV7-3 to TRBJ2-3, with 9 nucleotides matching TRBD2. Germline CDR1 and CDR2: SGHTA and FQGTGA. After removal of 5 bases from V and 2 bases from J, the junction contained 8 bases not matched to a gene. The CDR3 extends over 16 amino acids. CDR3 DNA sequence: TGTGCCAGCAGCCGTACCGGGACTAGCCACACAGATACGCAGTATTTT. Translated, it gives CASSRTGTSHTDTQYF.

The chain recombines TRBV28 with TRBJ2-1; 7 bases map to TRBD1. Trimming took 5 bases from V and 3 from J; bases not matched to a gene: 10. Germline loops: CDR1 MDHEN, CDR2 SYDVKM. The CDR3 contains 16 residues. CDR3: CASSALGTADYNEQFF. CDR3 nucleotides: TGTGCCAGCAGTGCCTTGGGGACAGCCGACTACAATGAGCAGTTCTTC.

The rearrangement joins TRBV9 to TRBJ2-7; 9 bases are shared with TRBD1. J gave up 5 bases and V 0 bases, and 6 bases lay outside the gene matches. From germline, CDR1 is SGDLS and CDR2 YYNGEE. There are 15 residues in the CDR3. The CDR3 DNA is TGTGCCAGCAGCGTAGGAGGGACAGGGACCCACGAGCAGTACTTC. Amino acids: CASSVGGTGTHEQYF. Drawing the rest from reference TRBV9 and TRBJ2-7, the complete variable domain is DSGVTQTPKHLITATGQRVTLRCSPRSGDLSVYWYQQSLDQGLQFLIQYYNGEERAKGNILERFSAQQFPDLHSELNLSSLELGDSALYFCASSVGGTGTHEQYFGPGTRLTVT.

This clone was detected only once. The chain has TRBV10-3 and TRBJ2-3, with 12 bases identical to TRBD2. The CDR3 is made up of 15 amino acids. CDR1 is ENHRY, CDR2 SYGVKD, per germline. V was pared by 4 bases and J by 5 bases, with 4 bases of the junction left unmatched. CDR3 nucleotide sequence: TGTGCCATCAGTGGACTAGCGGGAGAGGGAGATACGCAGTATTTT. Translated: CAISGLAGEGDTQYF.

This chain uses TRBV2 with TRBJ2-3, with 14 bases matching TRBD2. This CDR3 is built from 16 residues. Germline loops: CDR1 SNHLY, CDR2 FYNNEI. Trimming cost V 3 bases and J 5 bases; bases outside gene matches: 4. In nucleotides, the CDR3 is TGTGCCAGCAGTGAGGGGACTAGCGGGAGACTAGATACGCAGTATTTT. It encodes CASSEGTSGRLDTQYF.

Written as DNA, the CDR3 is TGTGCCAGCAGCCGGACAGGGGCCGGGGAGCTGTTTTTT. Protein product: CASSRTGAGELFF. The rearrangement links TRBV7-9 to TRBJ2-2, with 9 nucleotides matching TRBD1. V gave up 5 bases and J gave up 6 bases; unmatched junction bases: 1. The germline CDR1 and CDR2 sequences are SEHNR and FQNEAQ (reference sequence). The CDR3 consists of 13 residues. The whole variable domain, filled in from reference TRBV7-9 and TRBJ2-2, reads DTGVSQNPRHKITKRGQNVTFRCDPISEHNRLYWYRQTLGQGPEFLTYFQNEAQLEKSRLLSDRFSAERPKGSFSTLEIQRTEQGDSAMYLCASSRTGAGELFFGEGSRLTVL.

There are a few counts of this clone. The genes are TRBV6-4 and TRBJ1-3; D might be TRBD1 (5 bases). The CDR3 contains 14 residues. With 6 bases removed from V and 3 bases from J, the gap between germline ends came to 12 bases. Germline CDR1 reads MRHNA; CDR2 reads SNTAGT. The CDR3 sequence is CASSGHAGGNTIYF. The CDR3 nucleotides read TGTGCCAGCAGCGGACACGCTGGTGGAAACACCATATATTTT.

This chain links TRBV30 with TRBJ1-2; 7 positions agree with TRBD1. The CDR3 loop spans 12 amino acids. The junction had 3 bases not matched to a gene; V was cut back by 3 bases and J by 5 bases. The V gene's germline CDR1 is GTSNPN and CDR2 SVGIG (reference sequence). Written as DNA, the CDR3 is TGTGCCTGGAGGGGGGACAGTTATGGCTACACCTTC. It is translated as CAWRGDSYGYTF.

This chain connects TRBV11-2 to TRBJ2-7; 9 bases map to TRBD2. Losses at the gene ends were 0 bases for V and 6 bases for J; bases not matched to a gene: 9. Looked up from germline, CDR1 is SGHAT and CDR2 is FQNNGV. The CDR3 is 16 residues long. CDR3 protein: CASSLDHGAGGTEQYF. The CDR3 DNA is TGTGCCAGCAGCTTAGATCATGGGGCGGGAGGGACCGAGCAGTACTTC.

The CDR3 loop is CASSQDVRTGDGYTF. As DNA, the CDR3 is TGTGCCAGCAGCCAAGATGTCCGGACAGGGGATGGCTACACCTTC. The rearrangement uses TRBV4-2 and TRBJ1-2, with 9 bases fitting TRBD1. Germline V CDR1 and CDR2: LGHNA, YNFKEQ. CDR3 length: 15 residues. Trimming took 0 bases from V and 6 from J; bases not matched to a gene: 5.

The chain couples TRBV6-5 to TRBJ2-1; weak D call: TRBD1 (6 bases). The CDR3 has 13 amino acids. Trimming removed 2 bases at V and 10 bases at J, with 12 bases between. Germline V gene data show CDR1 as MNHEY and CDR2 as SVGAGI. This CDR3 is CASSYLGQTEQFF. CDR3 sequence (DNA): TGTGCCAGCAGTTACCTCGGACAGACGGAGCAGTTCTTC.

V and J are TRBV6-1 and TRBJ2-7, with 15 nucleotides matching TRBD2. The CDR3 extends over 16 amino acids. The V gene's germline CDR1 is MNHNS and CDR2 SASEGT. V dropped 3 bases and J dropped 5; count of bases not matched to a gene: 5. CDR3 residues: CASSDLGLAGGNEQYF. The CDR3 region has the DNA TGTGCCAGCAGTGATTTAGGACTAGCGGGAGGGAACGAGCAGTACTTC.

The chain carries TRBV4-1 and TRBJ2-6, with D possibly being TRBD1 (6 bases). The CDR3 is 16 residues long. Germline V gives CDR1 MGHRA, CDR2 YSYEKL. Between the trimmed V and J ends, which lost 4 bases and 3 bases, there was a span of 13 bases. CDR3 loop: CASSREQGSGANVLTF. The DNA of the CDR3 is TGCGCCAGCAGCCGAGAACAGGGAAGTGGGGCCAACGTCCTGACTTTC.

V usage is TRBV7-9 and J usage is TRBJ2-3; 7 bases fit TRBD1. Per the germline V gene, CDR1 is SEHNR and CDR2 is FQNEAQ (reference sequence). V shed 4 bases, J shed 2 bases, and the junction held 6 bases outside the gene matches. The CDR3 is 15 residues long. The CDR3 coding sequence is TGTGCCAGCAGCTCGGGACAGTCCTTCACAGATACGCAGTATTTT. The encoded protein is CASSSGQSFTDTQYF.

This clone was recorded only once. The rearrangement links TRBV7-9 to TRBJ2-7, with D tentatively TRBD2 (5 bases). There are 14 residues in the CDR3. V was pared by 5 bases and J by 0 bases, with 11 bases between. The germline V gene has CDR1 SEHNR and CDR2 FQNEAQ (reference sequence). The CDR3 loop is CASSLLGSSYEQYF. CDR3 nucleotides: TGTGCCAGCAGCCTTTTGGGGAGCTCCTACGAGCAGTACTTC.

The V call is TRBV29-1, the J call TRBJ2-3; D is possibly TRBD2 (5 bases). CDR3 length: 12 residues. Germline values: CDR1 SQVTM, CDR2 ANQGSEA. The CDR3 sequence is CMASRSTDTQYF. CDR3 sequence (DNA): TGCATGGCTAGCCGTAGCACAGATACGCAGTATTTT.

The V call is TRBV11-3, the J call TRBJ1-5; no firm D call. Germline CDR1 reads SGHNT; CDR2 reads YENEEA. The CDR3 runs 19 residues. V lost 2 bases to trimming and J lost 2 bases, with 22 bases between them. CDR3 in DNA: TGTGCCAGCAGCTTACGTGGGCAGACCTTCAGGATGGGCAATCAGCCCCAGCATTTT. Encoded protein: CASSLRGQTFRMGNQPQHF.

The V and J genes are TRBV18 and TRBJ1-1; D remains unclear. Trimming cost V 8 bases and J 2 bases, with 15 bases left between them. This CDR3 is 14 amino acids long. Germline V gene data show CDR1 as KGHSH and CDR2 as LQKENI. The CDR3: CASTTTGSNTEAFF. In nucleotides, the CDR3 is TGTGCCAGCACAACAACGGGTTCAAACACTGAAGCTTTCTTT.